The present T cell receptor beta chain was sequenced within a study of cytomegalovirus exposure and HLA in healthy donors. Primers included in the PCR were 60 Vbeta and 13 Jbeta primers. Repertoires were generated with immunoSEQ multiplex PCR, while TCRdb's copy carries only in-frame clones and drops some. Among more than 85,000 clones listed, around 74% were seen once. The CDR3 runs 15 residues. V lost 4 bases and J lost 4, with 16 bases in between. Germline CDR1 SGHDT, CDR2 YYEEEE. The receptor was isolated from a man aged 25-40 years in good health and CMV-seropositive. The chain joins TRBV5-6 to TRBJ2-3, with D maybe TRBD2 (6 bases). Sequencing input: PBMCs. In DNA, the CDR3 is TGTGCCAGCAGCCACCTCGCGGGGCAAGCAGATACGCAGTATTTT. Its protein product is CASSHLAGQADTQYF. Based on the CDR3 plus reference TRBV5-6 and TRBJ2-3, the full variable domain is DAGVTQSPTHLIKTRGQQVTLRCSPKSGHDTVSWYQQALGQGPQFIFQYYEEEERQRGNFPDRFSGHQFPNYSSELNVNALLLGDSALYLCASSHLAGQADTQYFGPGTRLTVL.